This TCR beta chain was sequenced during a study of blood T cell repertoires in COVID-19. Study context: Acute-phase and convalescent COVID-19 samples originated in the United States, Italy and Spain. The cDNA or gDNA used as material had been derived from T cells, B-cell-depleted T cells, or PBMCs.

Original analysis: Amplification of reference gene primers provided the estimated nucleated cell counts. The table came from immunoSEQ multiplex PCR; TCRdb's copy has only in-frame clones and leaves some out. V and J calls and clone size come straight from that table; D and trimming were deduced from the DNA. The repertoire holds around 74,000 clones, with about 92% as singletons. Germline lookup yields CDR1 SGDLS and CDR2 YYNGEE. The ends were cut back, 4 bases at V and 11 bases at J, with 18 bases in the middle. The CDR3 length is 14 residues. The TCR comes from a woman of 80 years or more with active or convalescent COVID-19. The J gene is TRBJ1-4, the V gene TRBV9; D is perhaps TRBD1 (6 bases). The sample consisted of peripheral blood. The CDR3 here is CASSKQGPPGKLFF. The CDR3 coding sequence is TGTGCCAGCAGCAAACAGGGACCGCCCGGGAAACTGTTTTTT.